A selection of T cell receptor beta chains follows, all from one sample in a study of cytotoxic CD8 clonotypes in ibrutinib-treated CLL. The data were produced by immunoSEQ multiplex PCR, yet TCRdb's version contains in-frame clones alone and is incomplete. The profile shows roughly 180,000 clones, approximately 80% of them singletons. Specimen: PBMCs, collected after 24 months of ibrutinib treatment. The source is a human donor with chronic lymphocytic leukemia. Each CDR3 is given with its conserved first and last residue. A D gene is named only where the DNA matches it firmly. Only some rows state a clone size, as once, few, many or a class for expanded clones.

v_call	d_call	clone_size	j_call	cdr3_aa	cdr3_nt
TRBV5-6	TRBD1	NA	TRBJ2-5	CASSPRDRETQYF	TGTGCCAGCAGCCCCAGGGACAGGGAGACCCAGTACTTC
TRBV27	TRBD2	NA	TRBJ2-1	CATQGTSGIGNEQFF	TGTGCCACCCAAGGGACTAGCGGGATTGGCAATGAGCAGTTCTTC
TRBV5-1	NA	NA	TRBJ2-2	CASSLAQRNTGELFF	TGCGCCAGCAGCTTGGCTCAAAGAAACACCGGGGAGCTGTTTTTT
TRBV7-9	NA	NA	TRBJ1-2	CATQGQMNTDGYTF	TGTGCCACTCAAGGACAGATGAATACCGATGGCTACACCTTC
TRBV5-6	NA	few	TRBJ2-3	CASSLLAISVDTQYF	TGTGCCAGCAGCTTATTAGCGATTTCCGTAGATACGCAGTATTTT
TRBV18	TRBD1	NA	TRBJ1-2	CASSPLRSGQAASNYGYTF	TGTGCCAGCTCACCTCTTCGATCGGGACAGGCAGCATCGAACTATGGCTACACCTTC
TRBV10-3	NA	few	TRBJ1-5	CAISVGTGIGQPQHF	TGTGCCATCAGTGTGGGGACCGGGATCGGTCAGCCCCAGCATTTT
TRBV5-1	TRBD1	NA	TRBJ2-6	CASSDYASPPGTGYTGANVLTF	TGCGCCAGCAGCGACTACGCATCCCCACCGGGGACAGGGTACACTGGGGCCAACGTCCTGACTTTC
TRBV28	NA	NA	TRBJ2-3	CASRTPDEDTQYF	TGTGCCAGCAGGACCCCGGACGAAGATACGCAGTATTTT
TRBV7-2	TRBD2	NA	TRBJ2-2	CASSLRLAGGVNTGELFF	TGTGCCAGCAGCTTAAGACTAGCGGGAGGAGTGAACACCGGGGAGCTGTTTTTT
TRBV9	NA	NA	TRBJ2-7	CASSVDGSSYYEQYF	TGTGCCAGCAGCGTAGATGGCAGTTCCTACTACGAGCAGTACTTC
TRBV19	NA	once	TRBJ1-1	CASSRVAGDTEAFF	TGTGCCAGTAGTAGGGTCGCTGGGGACACTGAAGCTTTCTTT
TRBV6-5	TRBD1	NA	TRBJ1-2	CASSMTGDNYGYTF	TGTGCCAGCAGTATGACAGGGGATAACTATGGCTACACCTTC
TRBV27	TRBD1	NA	TRBJ1-5	CASSLSIRGRGNQPQHF	TGTGCCAGCAGTTTATCGATAAGGGGCAGGGGGAATCAGCCCCAGCATTTT
TRBV7-2	NA	NA	TRBJ1-1	CASSFREYTEAFF	TGTGCCAGCAGCTTTAGGGAGTACACTGAAGCTTTCTTT
TRBV9	NA	NA	TRBJ2-2	CASSVVVTGELFF	TGTGCCAGCAGCGTAGTCGTCACCGGGGAGCTGTTTTTT
TRBV5-1	TRBD1	NA	TRBJ2-1	CASSSLGQGNEQFF	TGCGCCAGCAGCTCACTGGGACAGGGCAATGAGCAGTTCTTC
TRBV7-2	TRBD2	few	TRBJ2-7	CASSLVASGRGDGAYEQYF	TGTGCCAGCAGCTTAGTAGCCAGCGGGAGAGGGGATGGGGCCTACGAGCAGTACTTC
TRBV11-2	TRBD2	NA	TRBJ2-2	CASSLGLNTGELFF	TGTGCCAGCAGCTTGGGACTAAACACCGGGGAGCTGTTTTTT
TRBV5-1	NA	NA	TRBJ2-7	CASSFSGEQYF	TGCGCCAGCAGCTTCAGCGGCGAGCAGTACTTC
TRBV28	NA	NA	TRBJ2-7	CASSFERYEQYF	TGTGCCAGCAGTTTTGAAAGGTACGAGCAGTACTTC
TRBV6-1	TRBD1	NA	TRBJ2-7	CATRRDSQAYEQYF	TGTGCCACCAGACGGGACAGTCAAGCCTACGAGCAGTACTTC
TRBV5-5	NA	NA	TRBJ1-2	CASSLGGIGYGYTF	TGTGCCAGCAGCTTGGGGGGAATCGGCTATGGCTACACCTTC
TRBV28	NA	NA	TRBJ1-5	CASSDASFQPQHF	TGTGCCAGCAGTGACGCGTCGTTTCAGCCCCAGCATTTT
TRBV13	NA	NA	TRBJ1-4	CASGQRGGEKLFF	TGTGCCAGCGGACAAAGAGGTGGTGAAAAACTGTTTTTT
TRBV5-1	NA	NA	TRBJ1-1	CASSPSEGTNTEAFF	TGCGCCAGCAGCCCGAGCGAGGGGACGAACACTGAAGCTTTCTTT
TRBV5-4	TRBD1	once	TRBJ1-1	CASSTDRGWNTEAFF	TGTGCCAGCAGCACCGACAGGGGGTGGAACACTGAAGCTTTCTTT
TRBV30	NA	NA	TRBJ2-6	CAWAKISGANVLTF	TGTGCCTGGGCTAAGATCTCTGGGGCCAACGTCCTGACTTTC
TRBV9	TRBD2	NA	TRBJ2-3	CASSVRGSGSSSDTQYF	TGTGCCAGCAGCGTTCGAGGTAGCGGGAGTAGTTCAGATACGCAGTATTTT
TRBV19	NA	NA	TRBJ2-7	CASSRPFSYEQYF	TGTGCCAGTAGTAGGCCTTTCTCCTACGAGCAGTACTTC
TRBV2	TRBD1	NA	TRBJ2-7	CASSGQGNYEQYF	TGTGCCAGCAGTGGACAGGGAAACTACGAGCAGTACTTC
TRBV6-9	NA	NA	TRBJ1-5	CASSLRDRNQPQHF	TGTGCCAGCAGCCTCCGGGACCGAAATCAGCCCCAGCATTTT
TRBV27	NA	NA	TRBJ2-1	CASRGTGSYNEQFF	TGTGCCAGCAGAGGGACGGGCTCCTACAATGAGCAGTTCTTC
TRBV7-9	NA	NA	TRBJ1-3	CASSRDRSSSGNTIYF	TGTGCCAGCAGTCGAGACAGGTCCTCCTCTGGAAACACCATATATTTT
TRBV7-6	TRBD1	NA	TRBJ1-6	CASSLAGTGGDSPLHF	TGTGCCAGCAGCTTGGCCGGGACAGGGGGCGATTCACCCCTCCACTTT
TRBV6-1	NA	NA	TRBJ2-7	CASSEFLALAYEQYF	TGTGCCAGCAGTGAATTCCTAGCGTTAGCCTACGAGCAGTACTTC
TRBV7-6	NA	NA	TRBJ1-1	CASSLAGAGIMNTEAFF	TGTGCCAGCAGCTTAGCGGGGGCAGGGATTATGAACACTGAAGCTTTCTTT
TRBV4-1	TRBD1	NA	TRBJ1-2	CASSQAQGQPNYGYTF	TGCGCCAGCAGCCAAGCGCAGGGACAGCCTAACTATGGCTACACCTTC
TRBV19	TRBD1	NA	TRBJ1-1	CASKGQINTEAFF	TGTGCCAGTAAGGGACAGATTAACACTGAAGCTTTCTTT
TRBV9	TRBD2	NA	TRBJ2-1	CASSATSGTNNEQFF	TGTGCCAGCAGCGCGACTAGCGGGACAAACAATGAGCAGTTCTTC
TRBV6-5	NA	NA	TRBJ1-3	CASSSSRGYGNTIYF	TGTGCCAGCAGCTCATCGAGGGGATATGGAAACACCATATATTTT
TRBV2	NA	NA	TRBJ2-5	CASSYDSAQETQYF	TGTGCCAGCAGTTACGACTCTGCCCAAGAGACCCAGTACTTC